The 8 T cell receptor beta chains below all came from one sample that was sequenced in a study of blood T cell repertoires in COVID-19. The assay was immunoSEQ multiplex PCR, and TCRdb's table has in-frame clones only and misses some. The sample has fewer than 350,000 clones, 65% to 90% seen once. The sequenced sample was PBMCs or T cells enriched from blood (not recorded which). These receptor sequences come from a woman aged 40 to 50 with acute COVID-19.

The chain has TRBV6-2 or TRBV6-3 and TRBJ1-2; 9 nucleotides agree with TRBD1. CDR1 and CDR2 (germline): MNHEY, SVGEGT. Trimming removed 5 bases from V and 3 bases from J; junction bases left unmatched: 7. CDR3 length: 15 residues. The CDR3 protein is CASSRPGDRDYGYTF. The CDR3 coding sequence is TGTGCCAGCAGTCGCCCGGGGGACAGGGACTATGGCTACACCTTC.

The chain is built from TRBV28 and TRBJ1-1; TRBD1 matches at 11 bases. The CDR3 runs to 15 residues. The germline gives CDR1 MDHEN, CDR2 SYDVKM. Losses at the gene ends were 6 bases for V and 3 bases for J; bases not matched to a gene: 6. The CDR3 nucleotides read TGTGCCAGCAGCCTGCCGGGACAGGGGGACACTGAAGCTTTCTTT. It translates to CASSLPGQGDTEAFF.

V is TRBV19 and J is TRBJ1-5, with a weak D call TRBD1 (6 bases). The V gene lost 3 bases and the J gene lost 0 bases, with 12 bases spanning the gap. This CDR3 is built from 16 residues. Germline V gene sequence: CDR1 LNHDA, CDR2 SQIVND (reference sequence). CDR3 residues: CASSIGGALSNQPQHF. The CDR3 coding sequence is TGTGCCAGTAGTATCGGGGGGGCGCTTAGCAATCAGCCCCAGCATTTT.

This clone was found a few times. The V gene is TRBV6-5, the J gene TRBJ2-7; TRBD1 matches 8 bases. V was clipped by 4 bases and J by 7 bases; unmatched bases: 6. Germline-derived CDR1 and CDR2 are MNHEY and SVGAGI. This CDR3 comprises 13 residues. The CDR3 DNA sequence: TGTGCCAGCAGTTCTACGGGGACAGGAGAGCAGTACTTC. Its protein is CASSSTGTGEQYF.

The rearrangement uses TRBV19 and TRBJ1-2, with D possibly TRBD1 on 6 matching bases. The CDR3 consists of 22 residues. Germline V gene sequence: CDR1 LNHDA, CDR2 SQIVND (reference sequence). V gave up 0 bases and J gave up 5 bases, with 34 bases separating them. CDR3 sequence reads: CASSIDGSAGARPARRLYGYTF. The CDR3 coding sequence is TGTGCCAGTAGTATAGATGGGTCGGCAGGGGCCCGACCCGCGCGAAGACTATATGGCTACACCTTC.

The J gene is TRBJ2-1, the V gene TRBV14, with a weak D call TRBD2 (5 bases). V was cut by 6 bases and J by 3 bases, with 15 bases left in between. CDR1 and CDR2 from the germline V gene are SGHDN and FVKESK. The CDR3 runs 15 residues. The CDR3 DNA reads as TGTGCCAGCAGTATTAGGCTAGCTCGCTACAATGAGCAGTTCTTC. It specifies CASSIRLARYNEQFF.

Only one count was recorded for this clone. V gene TRBV4-3 combines with J gene TRBJ1-6; 9 bases fit TRBD1. The germline V gene has CDR1 LGHNA and CDR2 YSLEER. J lost 10 bases, V lost 0 bases, and 4 bases had no gene match. This CDR3 has 15 amino acids. Here the CDR3 reads CASSQDLGTGSPLHF. Here the CDR3 DNA reads TGCGCCAGCAGCCAAGATCTGGGGACAGGGTCACCCCTCCACTTT.

The rearrangement links TRBV28 to TRBJ1-4; a weak D match, TRBD1 (6 bases). V was shortened by 9 bases and J by 7 bases, with 15 bases between the two germline ends. The CDR3 consists of 13 residues. Germline-derived CDR1 and CDR2 are MDHEN and SYDVKM. The CDR3 coding sequence is TGTGCCAGTCGAGATGGGGGCGTTGAAAAACTGTTTTTT. Translated, it gives CASRDGGVEKLFF.